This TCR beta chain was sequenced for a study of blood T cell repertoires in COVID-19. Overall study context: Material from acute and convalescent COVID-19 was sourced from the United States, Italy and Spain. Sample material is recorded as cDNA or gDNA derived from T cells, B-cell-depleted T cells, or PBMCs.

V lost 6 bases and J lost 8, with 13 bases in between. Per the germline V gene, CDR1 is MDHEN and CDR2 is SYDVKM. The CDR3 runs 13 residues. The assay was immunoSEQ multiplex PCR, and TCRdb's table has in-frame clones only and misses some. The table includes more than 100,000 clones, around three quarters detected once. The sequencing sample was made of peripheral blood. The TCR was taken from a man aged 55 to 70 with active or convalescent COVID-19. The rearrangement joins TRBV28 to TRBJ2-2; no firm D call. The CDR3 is CASRARFVGELFF. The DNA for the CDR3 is TGTGCCAGCAGGGCCCGCTTCGTGGGGGAGCTGTTTTTT.